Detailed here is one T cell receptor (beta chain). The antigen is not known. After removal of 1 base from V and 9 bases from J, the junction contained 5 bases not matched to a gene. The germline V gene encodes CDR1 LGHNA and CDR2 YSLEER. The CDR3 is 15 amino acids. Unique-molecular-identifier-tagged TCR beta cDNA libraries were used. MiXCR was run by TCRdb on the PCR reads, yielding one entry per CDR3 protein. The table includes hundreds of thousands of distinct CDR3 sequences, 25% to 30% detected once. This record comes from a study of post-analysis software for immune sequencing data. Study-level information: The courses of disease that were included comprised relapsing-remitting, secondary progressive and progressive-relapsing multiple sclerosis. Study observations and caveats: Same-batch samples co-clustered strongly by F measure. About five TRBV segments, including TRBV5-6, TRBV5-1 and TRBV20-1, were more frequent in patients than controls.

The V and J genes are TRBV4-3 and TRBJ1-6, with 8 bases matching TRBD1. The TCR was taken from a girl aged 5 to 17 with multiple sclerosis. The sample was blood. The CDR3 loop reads CASSQAPGGLSPLHF. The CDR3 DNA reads TGCGCCAGCAGCCAAGCTCCAGGGGGCCTTTCACCCCTCCACTTT.